The 28 T cell receptor beta chains reported below all come from one sample, sequenced in a study of blood T cell repertoires in COVID-19. Data came from immunoSEQ multiplex PCR; TCRdb stores just in-frame clones and leaves some out. In the table there are about 100,000 clones, 92% of which are singletons. The sequenced material came from peripheral blood. The receptors derive from a woman aged 45-59 years with COVID-19, enrolled during active disease.

This clone was seen only once. The chain is built from TRBV6-2 or TRBV6-3 and TRBJ2-2; D may be TRBD2 (5 bases). The V end was cut by 2 bases, the J end by 1 base, with 14 bases between. Germline CDR1 MNHEY, CDR2 SVGEGT. The CDR3 runs 17 residues. The CDR3 coding sequence is TGTGCCAGCAGTTACAGGAGTGGACTTTTGAACACCGGGGAGCTGTTTTTT. As protein: CASSYRSGLLNTGELFF.

The chain is built from TRBV5-6 and TRBJ2-7; tentative D call: TRBD1 (5 bases). V was shortened by 0 bases and J by 7 bases, with 17 bases between the two germline ends. The germline V gene has CDR1 SGHDT and CDR2 YYEEEE. The CDR3 totals 15 residues. The CDR3 sequence is CASSLEGPGPGEQYF. The DNA of the CDR3 is TGTGCCAGCAGCTTGGAGGGTCCAGGGCCAGGGGAGCAGTACTTC. The entire variable domain, with the rest obtained from reference TRBV5-6 and TRBJ2-7, is as follows: DAGVTQSPTHLIKTRGQQVTLRCSPKSGHDTVSWYQQALGQGPQFIFQYYEEEERQRGNFPDRFSGHQFPNYSSELNVNALLLGDSALYLCASSLEGPGPGEQYFGPGTRLTVT.

The chain carries TRBV29-1 and TRBJ1-1; maybe TRBD1 (6 bases). Germline values: CDR1 SQVTM, CDR2 ANQGSEA. The V and J ends lost 5 bases and 4 bases respectively, with 14 bases between them. The CDR3 spans 13 residues. The CDR3 bases are TGCAGCGTTCGGGAGGGGGTGAGCACTGAAGCTTTCTTT. It is translated as CSVREGVSTEAFF.

The rearrangement links TRBV9 to TRBJ2-7, with D tentatively TRBD1 (5 bases). The CDR3 runs 15 residues. CDR1 and CDR2 from the germline V gene are SGDLS and YYNGEE. The germline V and J ends were trimmed by 0 bases and 2 bases, with 12 bases remaining between them. For the CDR3, the DNA is TGTGCCAGCAGCGTAGAGACAGATACCACCTACGAGCAGTACTTC. Translated, it gives CASSVETDTTYEQYF. The full variable domain, completed using reference TRBV9 and TRBJ2-7, is DSGVTQTPKHLITATGQRVTLRCSPRSGDLSVYWYQQSLDQGLQFLIQYYNGEERAKGNILERFSAQQFPDLHSELNLSSLELGDSALYFCASSVETDTTYEQYFGPGTRLTVT.

This chain connects TRBV15 to TRBJ1-5; possible D gene TRBD1, 5 bases. The CDR3 sequence is 14 residues long. Deletions cut 2 bases from V and 7 bases from J, with 12 bases between. Germline values: CDR1 LNHNV, CDR2 YYDKDF (reference sequence). Here the CDR3 reads CATSRKGLGQPQHF. CDR3 DNA: TGTGCCACCAGCAGAAAGGGGCTAGGACAGCCCCAGCATTTT.

The rearrangement uses TRBV10-3 and TRBJ2-3; D remains ambiguous. The V gene's germline CDR1 is ENHRY and CDR2 SYGVKD. Trimming pared 6 bases from V and 0 bases from J, leaving 13 bases between. This CDR3 contains 15 residues. The CDR3 sequence is CAISPTTSSTDTQYF. The CDR3, as DNA: TGTGCCATCAGCCCGACAACTTCTAGCACAGATACGCAGTATTTT.

This chain joins TRBV30 and TRBJ2-7, with 12 bases fitting TRBD1. With V trimmed by 5 bases and J by 1 base, 9 bases remained unmatched. Germline loops: CDR1 GTSNPN, CDR2 SVGIG (reference sequence). This CDR3 spans 16 amino acids. CDR3 sequence: CAWGGQGALGSYEQYF. The DNA of the CDR3 is TGTGCCTGGGGGGGACAGGGGGCTTTGGGGTCCTACGAGCAGTACTTC.

The genes are TRBV12-5 and TRBJ1-2; no clear D. This CDR3 is 13 amino acids long. V dropped 1 base and J dropped 4 bases, with 7 bases sitting between them. Germline-derived CDR1 and CDR2 are LGHNT and FRNRAP. The CDR3 DNA sequence: TGTGCTAGTGGTTTGGGAGCCATCTATGGCTACACCTTC. Translation: CASGLGAIYGYTF.

The chain is built from TRBV6-5 and TRBJ1-5; TRBD1 is a possible D gene (5 bases). Trimming cost V 7 bases and J 9 bases, with 13 bases left between them. Germline CDR1 MNHEY, CDR2 SVGAGI. The CDR3 totals 12 residues. CDR3: CASKQGRGPQHF. Written as DNA, the CDR3 is TGTGCCAGCAAGCAGGGAAGGGGGCCCCAGCATTTT.

This chain links TRBV29-1 with TRBJ1-3; a possible D gene is TRBD1 (5 bases). Trimming took off 5 bases at V and 1 base at J, with 9 bases between the two ends. Per germline, CDR1 SQVTM and CDR2 ANQGSEA. This CDR3 contains 13 residues. The CDR3 spells CSVSDSSGNTIYF. For the CDR3, the DNA is TGCAGCGTTAGTGACAGTTCTGGAAACACCATATATTTT.

On this clone: A read error may produce the germline difference seen at one junction end. The V gene is TRBV27, the J gene TRBJ1-5, with D uncertain. The CDR3 covers 13 residues. Germline V gene lookup returns CDR1 MNHEY and CDR2 SMNVEV (reference sequence). The chain's CDR3 is CASSLNLNLPQHF. The CDR3, as DNA: TGTGCCAGCAGTTTAAACTTAAATCTGCCCCAGCATTTT.

This chain uses TRBV19 with TRBJ1-6; 8 bases are a match to TRBD1. The germline gives CDR1 LNHDA, CDR2 SQIVND (reference sequence). V trimming: 3 bases; J trimming: 9 bases; junction bases outside the gene matches: 7. This CDR3 spans 15 amino acids. For the CDR3, the DNA is TGTGCCAGTAGTATCGGACAGGGCCAAGGTTCACCCCTCCACTTT. Protein product: CASSIGQGQGSPLHF. Supplemented by reference TRBV19 and TRBJ1-6, the full variable domain reads DGGITQSPKYLFRKEGQNVTLSCEQNLNHDAMYWYRQDPGQGLRLIYYSQIVNDFQKGDIAEGYSVSREKKESFPLTVTSAQKNPTAFYLCASSIGQGQGSPLHFGNGTRLTVT.

The rearrangement links TRBV21-1 to TRBJ1-5; the table's D call of TRBD1 was not tested on the DNA. TRBV21-1 is a pseudogene locus. CDR3 length equals 22 residues. This CDR3 is CASSKFCRFAATGKELCQPQHF. The CDR3 DNA is TGTGCCAGCAGCAAATTCTGTAGGTTTGCCGCGACAGGGAAAGAGCTATGCCAGCCCCAGCATTTT.

The J gene is TRBJ1-1, the V gene TRBV18, with D possibly matching TRBD1 (5 bases). The CDR3 is 14 amino acids. Per germline, CDR1 KGHSH and CDR2 LQKENI. Deletions cut 3 bases from V and 7 bases from J, with 15 bases between. CDR3 sequence (DNA): TGTGCCAGCTCACCCCCGGGGGTGAGTGTTGAAGCTTTCTTT. Translating it yields CASSPPGVSVEAFF.

V usage is TRBV7-7 and J usage is TRBJ2-1; a weak D match, TRBD2 (6 bases). Deletions cut 2 bases from V and 5 bases from J, with 19 bases between. This CDR3 is 17 amino acids long. Per the germline V gene, CDR1 is SSHAT and CDR2 is FNYEAQ (reference sequence). The CDR3 DNA follows: TGTGCCAGCAGCTTATCCCGCCCCGGGGGACCAAACAATGAGCAGTTCTTC. Amino acid sequence: CASSLSRPGGPNNEQFF.

This sequence joins TRBV28 and TRBJ1-1; D remains ambiguous. This CDR3 has 12 amino acids. Trimming shortened V by 7 bases and J by 5 bases, and 11 bases separated the two germline ends. CDR1 and CDR2 from the germline V gene are MDHEN and SYDVKM. CDR3 amino acids: CASIQTGTEAFF. DNA for the CDR3: TGTGCCAGCATTCAGACGGGGACTGAAGCTTTCTTT.

The chain has TRBV11-2 and TRBJ2-7; no clear D gene. The V gene's germline CDR1 is SGHAT and CDR2 FQNNGV. The CDR3 covers 13 residues. With 0 bases removed from V and 3 bases from J, the gap between germline ends came to 6 bases. CDR3 sequence: CASSLEASYEQYV. CDR3 bases: TGTGCCAGCAGCTTAGAGGCCAGCTACGAGCAGTACGTC.

The DNA for the CDR3 is TGTGCCACCAGTGACAGGTTGATAACAGATACGCAGTATTTT. Amino acid sequence: CATSDRLITDTQYF. V gene TRBV24-1 combines with J gene TRBJ2-3; D not resolved. Trimming removed 4 bases at V and 3 bases at J, with 10 bases between. The CDR3 has 14 residues. CDR1 is KGHDR, CDR2 SFDVKD, per germline.

About this clone itself: Within the sample, other DNA sequences also encode this same CDR3. This rearrangement joins TRBV6-5 to TRBJ1-1; no firm D call. V lost 8 bases and J lost 1, with 5 bases in between. Germline V gives CDR1 MNHEY, CDR2 SVGAGI. This CDR3 has 11 amino acids. The CDR3 region has the DNA TGTGCCAGCTCAGAGAACACTGAAGCTTTCTTT. Protein: CASSENTEAFF.

This clone was detected only once. This CDR3 reads CASSVDRDYGYTF. CDR3 bases: TGTGCCAGCAGCGTAGATCGGGATTATGGCTACACCTTC. The V and J genes are TRBV9 and TRBJ1-2; D unresolved. V lost 0 bases and J 5 bases, leaving 8 bases between the germline ends. Germline V gives CDR1 SGDLS, CDR2 YYNGEE. There are 13 residues in the CDR3.

The chain couples TRBV27 to TRBJ1-2; TRBD1 matches at 8 bases. The CDR3 runs 14 residues. Germline loops: CDR1 MNHEY, CDR2 SMNVEV (reference sequence). Trimming at V came to 4 bases and at J to 6 bases, leaving 7 bases not matched to a gene. The CDR3 spells CASSSVNRGDGYTF. The CDR3 DNA follows: TGTGCCAGCAGTTCCGTGAACAGGGGGGATGGCTACACCTTC.

This clone was picked up one time. The chain employs TRBV7-7 and TRBJ2-3, with 9 nucleotides matching TRBD2. The CDR3 extends over 15 amino acids. J lost 0 bases, V lost 5 bases, and 3 bases had no gene match. Germline V gene lookup returns CDR1 SSHAT and CDR2 FNYEAQ (reference sequence). In nucleotides, the CDR3 is TGTGCCAGCAGCCTTGGACTAGCGAGCACAGATACGCAGTATTTT. As protein: CASSLGLASTDTQYF.

This clone was seen a single time. The rearrangement links TRBV10-3 to TRBJ1-1, with 10 nucleotides matching TRBD1. The length of the CDR3 is 13 residues. The trim removed 9 bases at V and 5 bases at J, leaving 6 bases unmatched. Per germline, CDR1 ENHRY and CDR2 SYGVKD. This CDR3 reads CAIGDRGRTEAFF. Here the CDR3 DNA reads TGTGCCATAGGGGACAGGGGAAGAACTGAAGCTTTCTTT.

The chain links TRBV20-1 to TRBJ2-1; 8 positions agree with TRBD2. In germline, CDR1 is DFQATT, CDR2 SNEGSKA (reference sequence). The trim removed 3 bases at V and 7 bases at J, leaving 11 bases unmatched. The CDR3 sequence is 15 residues long. The CDR3 is CSASFRLRGGNEQFF. CDR3 DNA sequence: TGCAGTGCTAGTTTTAGGCTCCGGGGGGGGAATGAGCAGTTCTTC.

This rearrangement joins TRBV29-1 to TRBJ2-2, with D unresolved. This CDR3 has 12 amino acids. CDR1 and CDR2 from the germline V gene are SQVTM and ANQGSEA. V lost 5 bases, J lost 5 bases, and 9 bases lay in between. The CDR3 DNA reads as TGCAGCGTTCGAGGTATTACCGGGGAGCTGTTTTTT. Its translation is CSVRGITGELFF.

V usage is TRBV6-5 and J usage is TRBJ1-5; possible D gene TRBD1, 5 bases. Per the germline V gene, CDR1 is MNHEY and CDR2 is SVGAGI. CDR3 length: 13 amino acids. The germline V and J ends were trimmed by 5 bases and 4 bases, with 9 bases remaining between them. This CDR3 reads CASSPPGNQPQHF. The CDR3 coding sequence is TGTGCCAGCAGTCCTCCAGGGAATCAGCCCCAGCATTTT.

The chain couples TRBV4-1 to TRBJ2-3; 9 positions match TRBD1. The ends lost 3 bases at V and 3 bases at J; junction bases unmatched: 10. Germline values: CDR1 MGHRA, CDR2 YSYEKL. The CDR3 length is 17 residues. The CDR3 bases are TGCGCCAGCAGCCACCCCAACAGGGGGCGGAGGACAGATACGCAGTATTTT. This encodes CASSHPNRGRRTDTQYF.

The DNA for the CDR3 is TGTGCCAGTCGCTGGGGGACAGGGCCTTCAGAGACCCAGTACTTC. It encodes CASRWGTGPSETQYF. This sequence joins TRBV19 and TRBJ2-5; the match to TRBD1 covers 9 bases. This CDR3 contains 15 residues. Germline V gives CDR1 LNHDA, CDR2 SQIVND (reference sequence). J lost 4 bases, V lost 8 bases, and 11 bases had no gene match.